Listed below are T cell receptor beta chains from one sample, sequenced in a study of cytomegalovirus exposure and HLA in healthy donors. Here immunoSEQ multiplex PCR was the method, and the copy in TCRdb shows in-frame clones only, minus some. The sample contains 150,000 or so clones, almost 85% of which appear only once. The material sequenced was PBMCs. These receptors all stem from a man aged 25 to 40 in good health and CMV-seropositive. CDR3s include the opening cysteine and the closing phenylalanine or tryptophan. Each record gives: J gene, D gene, V gene, clone size, CDR3 protein, CDR3 DNA. D genes are given only for firm matches. Some rows have no size entry. The others give once, few or many, or a class for an expanded clone.

TRBJ2-5 | . | TRBV9 | . | CASSWGGGVQETQYF | TGTGCCAGCAGCTGGGGAGGGGGGGTACAAGAGACCCAGTACTTC
TRBJ2-7 | . | TRBV6-1 | . | CASRSTGRGGEQYF | TGTGCCAGCAGATCAACAGGGAGAGGAGGCGAGCAGTACTTC
TRBJ1-2 | . | TRBV6-1 | . | CASSDQHLYGYTF | TGTGCCAGCAGTGATCAACACCTCTATGGCTACACCTTC
TRBJ1-4 | . | TRBV6-5 | once | CASRRSDEKLFF | TGTGCCAGCAGGAGGTCTGATGAAAAACTGTTTTTT
TRBJ2-7 | TRBD1 | TRBV25-1 | . | CASSELGDRAYEQYF | TGTGCCAGCAGTGAATTGGGGGACAGGGCATACGAGCAGTACTTC
TRBJ2-5 | TRBD2 | TRBV7-2 | . | CASSLLAGDQETQYF | TGTGCCAGCAGCCTACTAGCGGGGGATCAAGAGACCCAGTACTTC
TRBJ2-7 | TRBD2 | TRBV2 | . | CASSVTGGQYF | TGTGCCAGCAGTGTAACGGGAGGGCAGTACTTC
TRBJ1-3 | TRBD1 | TRBV28 | . | CASSPSGGYGNTIYF | TGTGCCAGCAGTCCCTCAGGGGGATACGGAAACACCATATATTTT
TRBJ2-1 | . | TRBV30 | . | CAWSVAPGEQFF | TGTGCCTGGAGTGTTGCCCCGGGTGAGCAGTTCTTC
TRBJ2-5 | TRBD1 | TRBV10-3 | . | CAISADQGAVETQYF | TGTGCCATCAGTGCAGACCAGGGGGCGGTAGAGACCCAGTACTTC
TRBJ1-2 | . | TRBV10-3 | once | CAISESMRTFIYGYTF | TGTGCCATCAGTGAGTCGATGCGAACTTTTATCTATGGCTACACCTTC
TRBJ1-1 | . | TRBV28 | . | CASSPPGGVVFAEAFF | TGTGCCAGCAGTCCCCCCGGCGGGGTCGTGTTCGCTGAAGCTTTCTTT
TRBJ1-6 | TRBD1 | TRBV18 | . | CASSPSDRGNSPLHF | TGTGCCAGCTCACCATCCGACAGGGGCAATTCACCCCTCCACTTT
TRBJ1-1 | . | TRBV6-8 | few | CASSHSPGEENTEAFF | TGTGCCAGCAGCCACTCGCCGGGGGAGGAGAACACTGAAGCTTTCTTT
TRBJ1-1 | . | TRBV18 | . | CASSPWKGDNTEAFF | TGTGCCAGCTCACCATGGAAGGGGGACAACACTGAAGCTTTCTTT
TRBJ1-3 | . | TRBV2 | . | CASSERGSGNTIYF | TGTGCCAGCAGTGAAAGGGGTTCTGGAAACACCATATATTTT
TRBJ1-5 | . | TRBV9 | . | CASSVWADSNQPQHF | TGTGCCAGCAGCGTATGGGCAGATAGCAATCAGCCCCAGCATTTT
TRBJ2-7 | . | TRBV7-9 | few | CASSLVSGILYEQYF | TGTGCCAGCAGCTTAGTGAGCGGTATTCTCTACGAGCAGTACTTC
TRBJ2-7 | TRBD2 | TRBV18 | . | CASSPLAGGEQYF | TGTGCCAGCTCACCACTAGCGGGAGGCGAGCAGTACTTC
TRBJ2-5 | . | TRBV6-5 | . | CASSTDWKSTQYF | TGTGCCAGCAGTACGGACTGGAAGAGTACCCAGTACTTC
TRBJ2-5 | TRBD2 | TRBV11-2 | . | CASSQTSGKETQYF | TGTGCCAGCAGTCAGACTAGCGGAAAAGAGACCCAGTACTTC
TRBJ2-2 | . | TRBV29-1 | . | CSVPSRDTPGELFF | TGCAGCGTCCCGTCCCGGGACACACCCGGGGAGCTGTTTTTT
TRBJ2-1 | TRBD2 | TRBV7-8 | . | CASSLAAVAGGNEQFF | TGTGCCAGCAGCTTAGCGGCGGTAGCGGGGGGCAATGAGCAGTTCTTC
TRBJ2-3 | . | TRBV5-1 | once | CASSPALVSAGDTQYF | TGCGCCAGCAGCCCCGCACTAGTATCGGCCGGGGATACGCAGTATTTT
TRBJ1-6 | . | TRBV18 | . | CASSPFNREDNSPLHF | TGTGCCAGCTCACCGTTTAACCGGGAGGATAATTCACCCCTCCACTTT
TRBJ1-5 | . | TRBV27 | . | CASSPNRAVGNQPQHF | TGTGCCAGCAGTCCAAACAGGGCCGTTGGCAATCAGCCCCAGCATTTT
TRBJ2-3 | TRBD1 | TRBV15 | once | CATSRGQGGDTQYF | TGTGCCACCAGCAGAGGACAGGGCGGAGATACGCAGTATTTT
TRBJ1-1 | . | TRBV29-1 | few | CSVLQGLNTEAFF | TGCAGCGTCCTACAGGGATTGAACACTGAAGCTTTCTTT
TRBJ1-6 | TRBD1 | TRBV19 | . | CASSPRQGNYNSPLHF | TGTGCCAGTAGTCCTCGACAGGGAAACTATAATTCACCCCTCCACTTT
TRBJ2-7 | TRBD2 | TRBV2 | . | CASSDRGLEGEQYF | TGTGCCAGCAGTGATAGGGGACTAGAAGGCGAGCAGTACTTC
TRBJ2-3 | TRBD2 | TRBV5-6 | . | CASSWGTSGTDTQYF | TGTGCCAGCAGCTGGGGGACTAGCGGAACAGATACGCAGTATTTT
TRBJ2-7 | TRBD1 | TRBV7-2 | . | CASSTTGGPYEQYF | TGTGCCAGCAGCACGACAGGGGGCCCCTACGAGCAGTACTTC
TRBJ2-5 | TRBD2 | TRBV19 | . | CASSIGGTSGTEETQYF | TGTGCCAGTAGTATAGGGGGGACTAGCGGGACTGAAGAGACCCAGTACTTC
TRBJ2-2 | TRBD1 | TRBV28 | . | CASSRGTGYSTGELFF | TGTGCCAGCAGCCGAGGGACAGGGTATAGCACCGGGGAGCTGTTTTTT
TRBJ2-7 | . | TRBV5-1 | few | CATIHCEQYF | TGCGCCACCATCCACTGCGAGCAGTACTTC
TRBJ1-4 | TRBD1 | TRBV6-1 | . | CASSSGGTNEKLFF | TGTGCCAGCAGTTCAGGGGGAACTAATGAAAAACTGTTTTTT
TRBJ1-1 | . | TRBV28 | . | CASSSLGLGEAFF | TGTGCCAGCAGTAGCCTAGGTCTGGGTGAAGCTTTCTTT
TRBJ2-7 | TRBD1 | TRBV7-9 | once | CSSRDRGYEQYF | TGTTCCAGCAGGGACAGGGGCTACGAGCAGTACTTC
TRBJ2-5 | . | TRBV2 | . | CASSVEVQETQYF | TGTGCCAGCAGTGTCGAGGTTCAAGAGACCCAGTACTTC
TRBJ2-3 | TRBD1 | TRBV4-1 | once | CASSLGGTGPSTDTQYF | TGCGCCAGCAGCCTGGGCGGGACAGGACCTAGCACAGATACGCAGTATTTT
TRBJ2-2 | . | TRBV7-7 | . | CASSLQGWDTGELFF | TGTGCCAGCAGCCTCCAGGGGTGGGACACCGGGGAGCTGTTTTTT
TRBJ2-3 | . | TRBV28 | . | CASSFLAGGLYTDTQYF | TGTGCCAGCAGTTTTCTGGCAGGGGGGCTATACACAGATACGCAGTATTTT